This T cell receptor (beta chain) was identified in a study of CD8+CD57+ T cells in acquired aplastic anemia (dated by TCRdb to between 2017 and 2018). Regarding the study in general: DNA extracted from sorted CD4+ and CD8+ cells had a mean of roughly 3.3 ug, with a range of roughly 0.2 to 27.4 ug. A CD8+CD57+ expansion meant a frequency higher than the mean frequency seen in healthy subjects. The paper as a whole reports these results and caveats: CD8+ Simpson's diversity did not differ significantly between patients and healthy controls (P=0.060). Roughly 30 CD8+ CDR3 sequences were found to be shared between patients and controls, but these sequences appeared to be highly expressed in patients and within the immunodominant clones of the patients.

Genomic DNA served as template for TCR beta VDJ combination and CDR3 sequence profiling. TCR repertoire sequencing was run on an Illumina HiSeq 2000. Under the source paper's analysis protocol: TRBV/TRBJ rearrangement plots, CDR3 size and DJ length profiles, and Simpson's diversity index were used to assess repertoires. Whichever DNA sequence was most abundant in the deep sequencing data was defined as the immunodominant clone. CDR3 amino acid sequences were screened for sharing across subjects and compared with published repertoires and the VDJdb database. The public sequencing data were trimmed at Q25 with fastp and processed into clonotypes with MiXCR by TCRdb, which kept only in-frame beta chains. Rows matching on CDR3 protein sequence are summarized as one entry with the most common DNA and genes. TCRdb, not the authors, supplied the V and J calls. The sample table shows 150,000 to 200,000 distinct CDR3 sequences, and over 40% are seen once. The ten largest clones add up to about 1.8% of the sample.

The CDR3 covers 14 residues, taking in both the cysteine and the phenylalanine. The retained sequence is limited to the CDR3, 42 bases, with the frame set at the first base. Trimming removed 0 bases from V and 5 bases from J, leaving 10 bases between the germline ends. CDR1 MGHRA and CDR2 YSYEKL were looked up in the germline V gene. This clonotype was seen repeatedly, ten times or more. Its antigen remains unidentified. No base qualities exist here, and no much larger clone lies one base off it. The patients picked for sequencing were ones in whom flow cytometry had shown an expansion of CD8+CD57+ cells. Severe acquired aplastic anemia was diagnosed in all patients according to International Study of Aplastic Anemia and Agranulocytosis and Camitta criteria. Patients had received no therapy at the time of blood sampling. TCR repertoires of sorted CD4+ and CD8+ blood T cells from severe aplastic anemia patients and healthy subjects were deep-sequenced in the study. In the USA, patient enrollment took place under clinicaltrials.gov protocols 00001620, 01623167, 00001397, 00071045, 00081523 and 00961064. Ficoll-Paque density gradient centrifugation was used to isolate peripheral blood mononuclear cells. Before DNA was extracted, CD4+ and CD8+ T cells were sorted using either FACS or magnetic beads.

Source material: sorted CD4+, CD8+, or CD8+CD57+ T cells (not recorded which) from PBMCs. The TCR was taken from a human donor with aplastic anemia. Recombination linked TRBV4-1 to TRBJ2-5, with TRBD1 tentatively as D gene (5 bases match). The nucleotide sequence reads as follows: TGCGCCAGCAGCCAAGAGGGGCTGGACGAGACCCAGTACTTC. Its protein reads: CASSQEGLDETQYF.